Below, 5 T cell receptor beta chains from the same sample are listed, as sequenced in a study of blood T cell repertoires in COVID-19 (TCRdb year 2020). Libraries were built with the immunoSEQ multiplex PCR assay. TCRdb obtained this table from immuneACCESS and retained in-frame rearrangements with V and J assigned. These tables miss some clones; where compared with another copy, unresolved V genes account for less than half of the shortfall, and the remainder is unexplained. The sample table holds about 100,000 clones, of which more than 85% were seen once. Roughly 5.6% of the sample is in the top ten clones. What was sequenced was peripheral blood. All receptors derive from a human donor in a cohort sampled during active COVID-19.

The CDR3 protein is CASSQEMDRGRAEAFF. CDR3 in DNA: TGCGCCAGCAGCCAAGAAATGGACAGGGGCCGGGCTGAAGCTTTCTTT. The V call is TRBV4-3, the J call TRBJ1-1; 9 nucleotides align to TRBD1. The CDR3 has 16 amino acids. With 0 bases clipped from V and 6 bases from J, the junction kept 8 bases outside the gene matches. The V gene's germline CDR1 is LGHNA and CDR2 YSLEER.

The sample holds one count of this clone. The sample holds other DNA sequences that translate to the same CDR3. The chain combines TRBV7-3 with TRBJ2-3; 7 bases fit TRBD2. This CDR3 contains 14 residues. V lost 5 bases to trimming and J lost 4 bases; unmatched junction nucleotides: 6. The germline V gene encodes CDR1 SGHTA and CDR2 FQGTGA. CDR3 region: CASSLLGGADTQYF. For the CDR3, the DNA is TGTGCCAGCAGCCTTTTGGGGGGGGCAGATACGCAGTATTTT.

CDR3 nucleotides: TGTGCCAGCAGTGAACAGGGACAGGGAGGGGCTGGCTACACCTTC. Translating it yields CASSEQGQGGAGYTF. The chain carries TRBV25-1 and TRBJ1-2; TRBD1 matches 9 bases. The J segment lost 7 bases and the V segment lost 2 bases, leaving 8 bases of the junction unmatched. The CDR3 is made up of 15 amino acids. Germline values: CDR1 MGHDK, CDR2 SYGVNS.

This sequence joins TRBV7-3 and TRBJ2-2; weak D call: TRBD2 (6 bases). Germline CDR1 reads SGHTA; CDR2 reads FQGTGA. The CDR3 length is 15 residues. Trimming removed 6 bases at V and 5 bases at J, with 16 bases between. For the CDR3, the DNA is TGTGCCAGCAGTCTCGGGTCGGCGGGGACCGGGGAGCTGTTTTTT. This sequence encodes CASSLGSAGTGELFF.

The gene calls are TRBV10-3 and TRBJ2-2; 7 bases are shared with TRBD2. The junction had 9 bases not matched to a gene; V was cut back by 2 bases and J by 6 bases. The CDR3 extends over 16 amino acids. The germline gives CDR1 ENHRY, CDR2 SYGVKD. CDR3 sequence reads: CAISEGSAGVAGELFF. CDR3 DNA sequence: TGTGCCATCAGTGAGGGAAGTGCGGGAGTAGCCGGGGAGCTGTTTTTT.